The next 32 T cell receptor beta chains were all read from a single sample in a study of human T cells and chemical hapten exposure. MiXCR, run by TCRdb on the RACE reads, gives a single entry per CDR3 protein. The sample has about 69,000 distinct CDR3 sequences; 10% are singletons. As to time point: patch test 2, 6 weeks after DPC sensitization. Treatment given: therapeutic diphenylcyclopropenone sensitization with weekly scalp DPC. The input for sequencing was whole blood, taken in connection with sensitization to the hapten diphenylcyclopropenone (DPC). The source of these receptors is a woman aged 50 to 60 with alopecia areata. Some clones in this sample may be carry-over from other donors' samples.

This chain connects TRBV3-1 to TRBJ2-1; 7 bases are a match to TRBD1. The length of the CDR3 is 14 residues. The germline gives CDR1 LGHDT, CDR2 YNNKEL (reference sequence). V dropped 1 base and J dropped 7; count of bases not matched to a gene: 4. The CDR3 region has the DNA TGTGCCAGCAGCCAAGTTGGCAGGGGGAATGAGCAGTTCTTC. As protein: CASSQVGRGNEQFF.

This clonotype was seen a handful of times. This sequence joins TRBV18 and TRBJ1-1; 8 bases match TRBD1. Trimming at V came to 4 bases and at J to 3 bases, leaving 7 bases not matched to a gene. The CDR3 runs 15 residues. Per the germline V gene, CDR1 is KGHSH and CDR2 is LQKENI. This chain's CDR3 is CASSQDRVAYTEAFF. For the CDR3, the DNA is TGTGCCAGCTCACAGGACAGGGTGGCATACACTGAAGCTTTCTTT.

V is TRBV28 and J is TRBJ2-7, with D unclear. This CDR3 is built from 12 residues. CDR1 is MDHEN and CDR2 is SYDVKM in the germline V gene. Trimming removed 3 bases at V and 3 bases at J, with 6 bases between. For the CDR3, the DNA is TGTGCCAGCAGTTTCGACATCTACGAGCAGTACTTC. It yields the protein CASSFDIYEQYF. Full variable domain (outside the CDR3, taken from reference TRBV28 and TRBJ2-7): DVKVTQSSRYLVKRTGEKVFLECVQDMDHENMFWYRQDPGLGLRLIYFSYDVKMKEKGDIPEGYSVSREKKERFSLILESASTNQTSMYLCASSFDIYEQYFGPGTRLTVT.

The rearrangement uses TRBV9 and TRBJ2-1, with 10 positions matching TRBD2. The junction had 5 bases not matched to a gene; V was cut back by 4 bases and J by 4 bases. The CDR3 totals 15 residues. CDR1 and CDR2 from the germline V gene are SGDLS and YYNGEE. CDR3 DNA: TGTGCCAGCAGCCCAGAGGGACTAGCGTACAATGAGCAGTTCTTC. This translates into CASSPEGLAYNEQFF.

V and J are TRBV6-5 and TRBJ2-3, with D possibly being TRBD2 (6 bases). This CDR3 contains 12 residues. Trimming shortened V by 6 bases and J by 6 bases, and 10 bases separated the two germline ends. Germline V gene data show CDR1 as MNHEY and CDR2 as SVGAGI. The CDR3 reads CASRSGVDTQYF. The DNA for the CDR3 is TGTGCCAGCAGGTCGGGGGTCGATACGCAGTATTTT.

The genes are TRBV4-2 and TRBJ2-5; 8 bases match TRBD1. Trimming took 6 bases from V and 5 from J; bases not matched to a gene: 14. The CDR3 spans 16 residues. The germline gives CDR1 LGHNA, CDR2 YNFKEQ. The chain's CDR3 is CASSQLFQDRVETQYF. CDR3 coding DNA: TGTGCCAGCAGTCAGTTATTCCAGGACAGGGTGGAGACCCAGTACTTC.

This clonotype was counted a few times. Here the CDR3 reads CASSLSEGAGGEAFF. For the CDR3, the DNA is TGTGCCAGCAGCTTGTCAGAGGGTGCGGGGGGTGAAGCTTTCTTT. The chain combines TRBV7-6 with TRBJ1-1, with D possibly TRBD1 on 5 matching bases. Trimming left V 3 bases short and J 7 bases short, with 18 bases between. From germline, CDR1 is SGHVS and CDR2 FNYEAQ. The CDR3 extends over 15 amino acids.

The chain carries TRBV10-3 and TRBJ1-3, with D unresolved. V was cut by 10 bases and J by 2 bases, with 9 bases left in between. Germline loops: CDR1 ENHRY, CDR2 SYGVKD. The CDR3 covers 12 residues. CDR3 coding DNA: TGTGCCACCTTTTCGACTGGAAACACCATATATTTT. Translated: CATFSTGNTIYF.

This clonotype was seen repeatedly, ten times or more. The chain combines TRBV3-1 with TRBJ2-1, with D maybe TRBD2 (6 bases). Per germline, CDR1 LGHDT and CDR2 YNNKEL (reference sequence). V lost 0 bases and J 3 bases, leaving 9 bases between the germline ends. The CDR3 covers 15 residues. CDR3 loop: CASSQDLTSYNEQFF. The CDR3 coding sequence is TGTGCCAGCAGCCAAGATTTGACTAGCTACAATGAGCAGTTCTTC.

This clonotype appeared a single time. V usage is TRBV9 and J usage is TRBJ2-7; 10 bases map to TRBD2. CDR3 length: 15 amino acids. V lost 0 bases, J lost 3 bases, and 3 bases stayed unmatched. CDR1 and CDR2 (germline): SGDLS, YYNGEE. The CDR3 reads CASSVGTSGNYEQYF. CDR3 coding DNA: TGTGCCAGCAGCGTAGGGACTAGCGGTAACTACGAGCAGTACTTC.

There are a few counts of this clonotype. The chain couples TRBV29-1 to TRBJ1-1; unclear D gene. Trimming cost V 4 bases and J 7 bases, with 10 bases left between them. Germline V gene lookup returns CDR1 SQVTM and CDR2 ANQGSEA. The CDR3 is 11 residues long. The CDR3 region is CSVASSFEAFF. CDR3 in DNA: TGCAGCGTTGCGAGTAGTTTTGAAGCTTTCTTT.

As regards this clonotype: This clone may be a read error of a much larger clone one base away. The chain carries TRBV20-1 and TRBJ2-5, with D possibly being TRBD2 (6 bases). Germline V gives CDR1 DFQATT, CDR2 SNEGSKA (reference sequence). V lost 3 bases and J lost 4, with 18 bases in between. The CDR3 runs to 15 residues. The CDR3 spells CSASPSMTRRETQYF. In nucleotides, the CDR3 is TGCAGTGCTAGCCCCTCAATGACTAGAAGAGAGACCCAGTACTTC.

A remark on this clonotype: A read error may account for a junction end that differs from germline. The CDR3, as DNA: TGTGCCAGCAGTCTTAGCTCCAACAATGAGAAGTTCTTC. Translating it yields CASSLSSNNEKFF. The chain recombines TRBV6-4 with TRBJ2-1; D is unclear. The CDR3 spans 13 residues. Germline lookup yields CDR1 MRHNA and CDR2 SNTAGT.

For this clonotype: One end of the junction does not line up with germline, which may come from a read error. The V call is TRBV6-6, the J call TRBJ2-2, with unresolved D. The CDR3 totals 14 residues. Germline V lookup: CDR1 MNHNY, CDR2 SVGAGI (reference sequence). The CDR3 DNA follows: TGTGCCAGCAGTTACTCGACGAACACCCGGGAGCTGTTTTTT. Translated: CASSYSTNTRELFF.

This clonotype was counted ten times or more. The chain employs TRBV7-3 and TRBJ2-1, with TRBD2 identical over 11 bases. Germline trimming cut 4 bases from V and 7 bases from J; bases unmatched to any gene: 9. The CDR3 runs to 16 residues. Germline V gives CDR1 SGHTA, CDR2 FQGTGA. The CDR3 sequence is CASSYSMASGRNEQFF. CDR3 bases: TGTGCCAGCAGCTACAGCATGGCTAGCGGGAGGAATGAGCAGTTCTTC. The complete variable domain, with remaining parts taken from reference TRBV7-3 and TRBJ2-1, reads GAGVSQTPSNKVTEKGKYVELRCDPISGHTALYWYRQSLGQGPEFLIYFQGTGAADDSGLPNDRFFAVRPEGSVSTLKIQRTERGDSAVYLCASSYSMASGRNEQFFGPGTRLTVL.

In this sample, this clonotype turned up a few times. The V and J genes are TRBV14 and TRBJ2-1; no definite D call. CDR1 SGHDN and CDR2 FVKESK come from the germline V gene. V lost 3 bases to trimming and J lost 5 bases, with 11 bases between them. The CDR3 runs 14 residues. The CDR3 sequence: CASSHRLVDNEQFF. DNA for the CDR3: TGTGCCAGCAGCCACAGATTAGTAGACAATGAGCAGTTCTTC.

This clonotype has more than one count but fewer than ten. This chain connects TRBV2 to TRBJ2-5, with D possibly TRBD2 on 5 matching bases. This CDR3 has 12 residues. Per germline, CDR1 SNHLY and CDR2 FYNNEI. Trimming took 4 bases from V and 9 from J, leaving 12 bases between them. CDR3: CASSAAGAAQYF. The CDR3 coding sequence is TGTGCCAGCAGTGCCGCTGGAGCGGCCCAGTACTTC.

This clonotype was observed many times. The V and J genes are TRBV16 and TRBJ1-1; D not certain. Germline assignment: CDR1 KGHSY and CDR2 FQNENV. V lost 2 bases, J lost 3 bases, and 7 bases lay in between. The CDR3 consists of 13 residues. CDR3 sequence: CASSQNRDTEAFF. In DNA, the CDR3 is TGTGCCAGCAGCCAAAATAGGGACACTGAAGCTTTCTTT.

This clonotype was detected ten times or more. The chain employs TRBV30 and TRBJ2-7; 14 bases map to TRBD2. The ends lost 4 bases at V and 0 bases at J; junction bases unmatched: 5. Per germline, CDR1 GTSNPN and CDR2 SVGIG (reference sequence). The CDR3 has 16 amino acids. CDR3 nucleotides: TGTGCCTGGAAAGCAGGGACTAGCGGGAGCTCCTACGAGCAGTACTTC. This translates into CAWKAGTSGSSYEQYF.

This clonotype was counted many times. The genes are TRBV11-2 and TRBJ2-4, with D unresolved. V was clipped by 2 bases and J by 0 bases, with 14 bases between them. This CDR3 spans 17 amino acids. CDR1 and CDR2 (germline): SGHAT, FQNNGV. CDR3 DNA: TGTGCCAGCAGCTTACGGTCCAGGCAGAGAGCCAAAAACATTCAGTACTTC. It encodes CASSLRSRQRAKNIQYF. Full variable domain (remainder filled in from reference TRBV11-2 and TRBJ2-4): EAGVAQSPRYKIIEKRQSVAFWCNPISGHATLYWYQQILGQGPKLLIQFQNNGVVDDSQLPKDRFSAERLKGVDSTLKIQPAKLEDSAVYLCASSLRSRQRAKNIQYFGAGTRLSVL.

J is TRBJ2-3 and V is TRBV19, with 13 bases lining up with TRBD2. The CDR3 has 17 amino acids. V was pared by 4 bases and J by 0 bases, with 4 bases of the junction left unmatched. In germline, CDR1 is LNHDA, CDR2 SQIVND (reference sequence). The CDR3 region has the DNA TGTGCCAGTAGTAGACTAGCGGGAGGTCTGAGCACAGATACGCAGTATTTT. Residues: CASSRLAGGLSTDTQYF.

CDR3: CASGGGQGPDTQYF. CDR3 sequence (DNA): TGTGCCAGCGGGGGCGGACAGGGACCAGATACGCAGTATTTT. J is TRBJ2-3 and V is TRBV19; TRBD1 aligns across 8 bases. This CDR3 has 14 residues. Looked up from germline, CDR1 is LNHDA and CDR2 is SQIVND (reference sequence). Losses at the gene ends were 9 bases for V and 4 bases for J; bases not matched to a gene: 9.

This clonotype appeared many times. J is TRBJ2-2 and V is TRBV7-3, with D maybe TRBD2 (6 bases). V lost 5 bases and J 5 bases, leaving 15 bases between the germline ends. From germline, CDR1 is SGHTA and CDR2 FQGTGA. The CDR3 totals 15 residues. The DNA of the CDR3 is TGTGCCAGCAGCGGGGGACTGTCGAGGACCGGGGAGCTGTTTTTT. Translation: CASSGGLSRTGELFF.

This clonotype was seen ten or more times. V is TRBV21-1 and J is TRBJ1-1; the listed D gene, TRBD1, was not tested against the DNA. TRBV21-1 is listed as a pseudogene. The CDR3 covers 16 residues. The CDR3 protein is CASSKEAGAPRAEAFF. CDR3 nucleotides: TGTGCCAGCAGCAAAGAGGCAGGCGCCCCGCGGGCTGAAGCTTTCTTT.

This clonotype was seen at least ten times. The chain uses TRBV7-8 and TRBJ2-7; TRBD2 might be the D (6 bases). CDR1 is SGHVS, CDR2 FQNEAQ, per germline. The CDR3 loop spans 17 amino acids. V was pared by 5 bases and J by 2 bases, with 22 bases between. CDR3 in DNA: TGTGCCAGCAGCCCCCGGAGGGTGCGCCTTTTCCCCTACGAGCAGTACTTC. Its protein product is CASSPRRVRLFPYEQYF.

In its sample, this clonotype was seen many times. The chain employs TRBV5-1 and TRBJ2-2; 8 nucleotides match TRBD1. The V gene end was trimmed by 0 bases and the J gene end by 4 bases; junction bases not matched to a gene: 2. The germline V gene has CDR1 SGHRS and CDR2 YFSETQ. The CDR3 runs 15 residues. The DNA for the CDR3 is TGCGCCAGCAGCTTGGAGACAGGGGTCACCGGGGAGCTGTTTTTT. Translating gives CASSLETGVTGELFF.

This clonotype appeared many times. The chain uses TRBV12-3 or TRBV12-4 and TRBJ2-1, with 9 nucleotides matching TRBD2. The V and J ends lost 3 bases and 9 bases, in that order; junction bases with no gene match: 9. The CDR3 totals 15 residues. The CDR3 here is CASSFTVAGVAEQFF. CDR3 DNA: TGTGCCAGCAGTTTTACAGTAGCGGGAGTAGCTGAGCAGTTCTTC.

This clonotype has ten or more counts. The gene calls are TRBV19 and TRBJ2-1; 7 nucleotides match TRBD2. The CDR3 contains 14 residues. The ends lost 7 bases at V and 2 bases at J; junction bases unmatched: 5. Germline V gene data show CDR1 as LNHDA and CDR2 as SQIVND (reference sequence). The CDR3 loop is CASTSGSTYNEQFF. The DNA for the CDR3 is TGTGCCAGTACTAGCGGTTCTACCTACAATGAGCAGTTCTTC.

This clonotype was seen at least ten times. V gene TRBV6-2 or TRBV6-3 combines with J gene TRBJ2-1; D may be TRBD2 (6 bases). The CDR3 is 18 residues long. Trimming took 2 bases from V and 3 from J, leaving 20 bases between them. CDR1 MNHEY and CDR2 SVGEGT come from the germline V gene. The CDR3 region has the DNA TGTGCCAGCAGTTACCCCCTACTAGCCCTTGATAGCTACAATGAGCAGTTCTTC. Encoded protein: CASSYPLLALDSYNEQFF.

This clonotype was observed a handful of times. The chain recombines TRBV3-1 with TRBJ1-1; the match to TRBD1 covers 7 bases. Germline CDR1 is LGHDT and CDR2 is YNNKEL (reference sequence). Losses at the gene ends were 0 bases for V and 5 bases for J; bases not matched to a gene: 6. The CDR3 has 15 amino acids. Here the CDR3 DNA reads TGTGCCAGCAGCCAAGATGAAACAGGGGTTACTGAAGCTTTCTTT. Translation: CASSQDETGVTEAFF.

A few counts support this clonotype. Written as DNA, the CDR3 is TGCGCCAGCAGCGGGGGAGGAATGGGAGAGACCCAGTACTTC. Its protein product is CASSGGGMGETQYF. The V and J genes are TRBV10-1 and TRBJ2-5, with D possibly matching TRBD2 (6 bases). There are 14 residues in the CDR3. Germline CDR1 WNHNN, CDR2 SYGVQD (reference sequence). V lost 6 bases and J lost 4, with 15 bases in between.

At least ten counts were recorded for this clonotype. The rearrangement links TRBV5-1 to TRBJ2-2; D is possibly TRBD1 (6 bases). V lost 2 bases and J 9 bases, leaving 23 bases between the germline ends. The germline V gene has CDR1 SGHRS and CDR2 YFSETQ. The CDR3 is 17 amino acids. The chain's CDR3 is CASSLTSMTGVWRELFF. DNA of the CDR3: TGCGCCAGCAGCTTAACCTCTATGACAGGAGTGTGGAGGGAGCTGTTTTTT.